This T cell receptor (beta chain) was captured in a study of T cell responses to AZD1222 COVID-19 vaccine. Study background: Both about-4-week and about-12-week second-dose recipients were combined.

Details on this clone: Its specificity is unknown.

Assay used: immunoSEQ multiplex PCR; TCRdb lists only in-frame clones, some missing. The sample has 100,000 to 150,000 clones; approximately 88% are singletons. Regarding the study as a whole: Possibly, clonal diversity was underestimated; donors were largely white British and included more females. Spike-wide coverage was observed for vaccine-associated CD4 TCRs, with dominant responses at 160-218 and 743-854.

The sample in question was peripheral blood, obtained on day 0 of AZD1222 vaccination. The sequence was collected from an adult in good health.

CDR3 coding DNA: TGTGCCAGCAGTGCGACAGTGAACACTGAAGCTTTCTTT. This codes for CASSATVNTEAFF. V usage is TRBV28 and J usage is TRBJ1-1, with D possibly matching TRBD1 (5 bases). This CDR3 is built from 13 residues. The V end was cut by 5 bases, the J end by 0 bases, with 7 bases between. CDR1 is MDHEN and CDR2 is SYDVKM in the germline V gene. The full variable domain, rest sourced from reference TRBV28 and TRBJ1-1, is DVKVTQSSRYLVKRTGEKVFLECVQDMDHENMFWYRQDPGLGLRLIYFSYDVKMKEKGDIPEGYSVSREKKERFSLILESASTNQTSMYLCASSATVNTEAFFGQGTRLTVV.